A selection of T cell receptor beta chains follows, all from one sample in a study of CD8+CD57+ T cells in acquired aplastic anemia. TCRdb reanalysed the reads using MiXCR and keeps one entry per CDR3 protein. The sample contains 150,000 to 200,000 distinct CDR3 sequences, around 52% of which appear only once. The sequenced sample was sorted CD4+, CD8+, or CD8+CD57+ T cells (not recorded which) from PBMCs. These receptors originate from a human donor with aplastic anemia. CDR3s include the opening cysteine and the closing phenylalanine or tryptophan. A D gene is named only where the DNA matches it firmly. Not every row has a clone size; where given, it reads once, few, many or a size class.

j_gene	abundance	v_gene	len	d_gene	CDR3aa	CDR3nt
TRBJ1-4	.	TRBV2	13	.	CASSQSQDEKLFF	TGTGCCAGCAGTCAAAGTCAGGATGAAAAACTGTTTTTT
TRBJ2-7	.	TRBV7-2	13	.	CASLTEPSYEQYF	TGTGCCAGCCTTACAGAACCCTCCTACGAGCAGTACTTC
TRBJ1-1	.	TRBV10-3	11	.	CAISERLEAFF	TGTGCCATCAGTGAGAGGCTAGAAGCTTTCTTT
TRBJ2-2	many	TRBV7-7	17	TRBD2	CASSLGELAGARGELFF	TGTGCTAGCAGCTTAGGGGAGCTAGCGGGAGCCCGCGGGGAGCTGTTTTTT
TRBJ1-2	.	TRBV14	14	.	CASSQDRNNNGYTF	TGTGCCAGCAGCCAAGACCGAAATAACAATGGCTACACCTTC
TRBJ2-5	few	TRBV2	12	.	CASSEVVETQYF	TGTGCCAGCAGTGAAGTCGTCGAGACCCAGTACTTC
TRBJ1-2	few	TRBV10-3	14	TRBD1	CAISESRGSYGYTF	TGTGCCATCAGTGAGTCCAGGGGGTCCTATGGCTACACCTTC
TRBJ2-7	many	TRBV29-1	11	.	CSGGAGREQYF	TGCAGCGGTGGGGCAGGACGCGAGCAGTACTTC
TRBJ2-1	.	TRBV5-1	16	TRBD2	CASSFSLAGGGNEQFF	TGCGCCAGCAGCTTTAGTCTTGCGGGGGGGGGGAATGAGCAGTTCTTC
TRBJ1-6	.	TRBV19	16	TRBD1	CASSKFRDRVDSPLHF	TGTGCCAGTAGTAAATTCCGGGACAGGGTGGATTCACCCCTCCACTTT
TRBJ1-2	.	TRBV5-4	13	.	CASSSWGNYGYTF	TGTGCCAGCAGCTCTTGGGGGAACTATGGCTACACCTTC
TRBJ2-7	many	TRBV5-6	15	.	CASSSNGIPGSEQYF	TGTGCCAGCAGCTCTAACGGTATCCCTGGGTCCGAGCAGTACTTC
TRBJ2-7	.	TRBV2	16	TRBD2	CASSVYGTSGDYEQYF	TGTGCCAGCAGTGTGTATGGGACTAGCGGGGACTACGAGCAGTACTTC
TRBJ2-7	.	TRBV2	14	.	CASRGVQGGGEQYF	TGTGCCAGCCGGGGAGTTCAGGGGGGCGGCGAGCAGTACTTC
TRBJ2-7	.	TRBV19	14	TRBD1	CASSIGTGSYEQYF	TGTGCCAGTAGTATCGGGACAGGGTCCTACGAGCAGTACTTC
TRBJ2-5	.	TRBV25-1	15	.	CASSDGGLSQETQYF	TGTGCCAGCAGTGATGGGGGACTTAGCCAAGAGACCCAGTACTTC
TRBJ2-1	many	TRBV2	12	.	CASSDSYNEQFF	TGTGCCAGCAGTGACAGCTACAATGAGCAGTTCTTC
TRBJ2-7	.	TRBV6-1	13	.	CASYPASTGEQYF	TGTGCCAGCTACCCGGCCTCAACGGGCGAGCAGTACTTC
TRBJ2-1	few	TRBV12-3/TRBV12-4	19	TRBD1	CASISGYLDGTVPYNEQFF	TGTGCCAGCATTTCTGGGTACCTAGACGGGACAGTTCCCTACAATGAGCAGTTCTTC
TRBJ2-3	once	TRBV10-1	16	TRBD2	CASSARGLAGADTQYF	TGCGCCAGCAGTGCTAGGGGGCTAGCGGGAGCTGATACGCAGTATTTT